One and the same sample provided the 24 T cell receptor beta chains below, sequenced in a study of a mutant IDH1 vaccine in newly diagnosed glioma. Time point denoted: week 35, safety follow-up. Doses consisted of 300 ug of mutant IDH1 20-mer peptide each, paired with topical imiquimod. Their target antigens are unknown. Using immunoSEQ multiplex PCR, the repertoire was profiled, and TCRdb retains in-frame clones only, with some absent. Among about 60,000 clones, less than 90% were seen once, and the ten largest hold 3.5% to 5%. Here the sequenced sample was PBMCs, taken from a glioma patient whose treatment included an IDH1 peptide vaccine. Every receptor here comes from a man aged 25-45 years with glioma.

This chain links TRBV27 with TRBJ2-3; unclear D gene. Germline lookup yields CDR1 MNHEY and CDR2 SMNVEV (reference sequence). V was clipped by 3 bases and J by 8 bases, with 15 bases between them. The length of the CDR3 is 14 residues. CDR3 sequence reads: CASSFIAAQATQYF. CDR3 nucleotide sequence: TGTGCCAGCAGTTTTATAGCCGCTCAGGCTACGCAGTATTTT.

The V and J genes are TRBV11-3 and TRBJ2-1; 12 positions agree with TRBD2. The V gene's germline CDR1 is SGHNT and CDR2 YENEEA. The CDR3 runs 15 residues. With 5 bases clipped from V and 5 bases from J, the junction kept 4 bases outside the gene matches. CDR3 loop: CASSLAGGINNEQFF. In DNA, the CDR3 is TGTGCCAGCAGCCTAGCGGGGGGGATAAACAATGAGCAGTTCTTC.

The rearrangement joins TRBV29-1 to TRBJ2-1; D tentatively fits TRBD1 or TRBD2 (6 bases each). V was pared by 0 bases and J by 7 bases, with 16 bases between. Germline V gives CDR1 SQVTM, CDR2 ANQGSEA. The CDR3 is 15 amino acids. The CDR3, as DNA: TGCAGCGTTGAAGAAAGGAGGGGGACCCTAAATGAGCAGTTCTTC. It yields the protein CSVEERRGTLNEQFF.

The CDR3 coding sequence is TGCGCCAGCAGTGAGGAGACGGGGGACTACACCTTC. It specifies CASSEETGDYTF. The gene calls are TRBV10-2 and TRBJ1-2, with a tentative D call TRBD1 (5 bases). This CDR3 spans 12 amino acids. Trimming stripped 2 bases from V and 10 bases from J, with 11 bases between. Germline CDR1 and CDR2: WSHSY and SAAADI.

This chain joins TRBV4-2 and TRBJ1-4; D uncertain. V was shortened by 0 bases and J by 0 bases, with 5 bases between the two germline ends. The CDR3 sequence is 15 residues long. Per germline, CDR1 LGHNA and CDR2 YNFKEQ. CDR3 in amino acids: CASSQDGSTNEKLFF. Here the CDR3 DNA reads TGTGCCAGCAGCCAAGACGGATCAACTAATGAAAAACTGTTTTTT.

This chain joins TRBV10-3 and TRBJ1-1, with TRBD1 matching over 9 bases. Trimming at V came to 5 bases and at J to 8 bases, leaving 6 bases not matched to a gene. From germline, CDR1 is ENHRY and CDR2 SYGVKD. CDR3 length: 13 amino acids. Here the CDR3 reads CAISPQGASEAFF. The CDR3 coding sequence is TGTGCCATCAGTCCACAGGGGGCCTCCGAAGCTTTCTTT.

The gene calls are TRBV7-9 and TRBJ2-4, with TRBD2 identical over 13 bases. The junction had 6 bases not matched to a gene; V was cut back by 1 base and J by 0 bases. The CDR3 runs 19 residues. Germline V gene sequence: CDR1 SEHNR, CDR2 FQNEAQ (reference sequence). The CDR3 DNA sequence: TGTGCCAGCAGCTTAGGAACTAGCGGGGGGGCAGTAGCCAAAAACATTCAGTACTTC. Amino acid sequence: CASSLGTSGGAVAKNIQYF. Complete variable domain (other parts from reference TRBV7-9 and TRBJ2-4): DTGVSQNPRHKITKRGQNVTFRCDPISEHNRLYWYRQTLGQGPEFLTYFQNEAQLEKSRLLSDRFSAERPKGSFSTLEIQRTEQGDSAMYLCASSLGTSGGAVAKNIQYFGAGTRLSVL.

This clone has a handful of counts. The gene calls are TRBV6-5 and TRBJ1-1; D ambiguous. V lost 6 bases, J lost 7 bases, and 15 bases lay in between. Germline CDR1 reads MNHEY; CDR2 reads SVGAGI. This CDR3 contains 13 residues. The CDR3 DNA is TGTGCCAGCAGCCTTGTCACGGGAGATGAAGCTTTCTTT. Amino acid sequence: CASSLVTGDEAFF.

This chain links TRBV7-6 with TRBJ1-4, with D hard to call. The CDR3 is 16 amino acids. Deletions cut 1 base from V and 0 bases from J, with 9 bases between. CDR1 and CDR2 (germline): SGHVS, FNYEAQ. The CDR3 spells CASSLEQPPTNEKLFF. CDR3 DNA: TGTGCCAGCAGCTTAGAGCAGCCACCAACTAATGAAAAACTGTTTTTT. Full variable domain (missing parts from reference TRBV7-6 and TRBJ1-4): GAGVSQSPRYKVTKRGQDVALRCDPISGHVSLYWYRQALGQGPEFLTYFNYEAQQDKSGLPNDRFSAERPEGSISTLTIQRTEQRDSAMYRCASSLEQPPTNEKLFFGSGTQLSVL.

The CDR3 DNA sequence: TGTGCCAGCAGTGACGAGGGGGATACGCAGTATTTT. Protein: CASSDEGDTQYF. V usage is TRBV6-4 and J usage is TRBJ2-3; D may correspond to TRBD1 or TRBD2 (5 bases each). The CDR3 totals 12 residues. V lost 2 bases, J lost 6 bases, and 6 bases lay in between. The germline V gene has CDR1 MRHNA and CDR2 SNTAGT.

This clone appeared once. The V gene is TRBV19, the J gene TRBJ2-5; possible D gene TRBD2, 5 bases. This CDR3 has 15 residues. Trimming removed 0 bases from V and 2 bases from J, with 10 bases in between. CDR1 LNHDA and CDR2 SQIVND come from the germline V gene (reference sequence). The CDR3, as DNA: TGTGCCAGTAGTATAGAACGGGATTTTCAAGAGACCCAGTACTTC. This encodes CASSIERDFQETQYF.

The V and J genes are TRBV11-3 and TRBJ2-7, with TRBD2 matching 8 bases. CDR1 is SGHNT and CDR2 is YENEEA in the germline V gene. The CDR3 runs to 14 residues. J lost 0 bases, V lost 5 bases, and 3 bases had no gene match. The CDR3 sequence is CASSSSGGSYEQYF. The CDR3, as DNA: TGTGCCAGCAGCAGCAGCGGGGGCTCCTACGAGCAGTACTTC.

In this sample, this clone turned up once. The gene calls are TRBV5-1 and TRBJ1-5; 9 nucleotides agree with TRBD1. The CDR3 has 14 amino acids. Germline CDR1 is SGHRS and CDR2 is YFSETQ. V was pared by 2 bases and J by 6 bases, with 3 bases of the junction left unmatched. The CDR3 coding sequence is TGCGCCAGCAGCTTTACAGGGGGCTTTCAGCCCCAGCATTTT. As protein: CASSFTGGFQPQHF.

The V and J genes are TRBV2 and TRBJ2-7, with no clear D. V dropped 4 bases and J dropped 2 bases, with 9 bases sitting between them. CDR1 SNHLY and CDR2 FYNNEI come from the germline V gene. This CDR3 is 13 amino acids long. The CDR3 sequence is CASSGPNTYEQYF. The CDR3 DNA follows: TGTGCCAGCAGTGGACCTAACACCTACGAGCAGTACTTC.

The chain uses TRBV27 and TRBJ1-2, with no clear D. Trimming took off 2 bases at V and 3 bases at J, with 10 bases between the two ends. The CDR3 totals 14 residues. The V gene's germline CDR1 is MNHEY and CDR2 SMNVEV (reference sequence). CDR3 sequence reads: CASSLHRDYYGYTF. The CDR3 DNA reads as TGTGCCAGCAGTTTACACAGAGACTACTATGGCTACACCTTC.

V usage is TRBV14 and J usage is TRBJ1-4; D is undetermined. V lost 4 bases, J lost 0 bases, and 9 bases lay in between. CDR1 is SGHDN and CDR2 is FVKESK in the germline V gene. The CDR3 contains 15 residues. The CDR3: CASSLLPTTNEKLFF. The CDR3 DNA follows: TGTGCCAGCAGCCTACTCCCGACAACTAATGAAAAACTGTTTTTT.

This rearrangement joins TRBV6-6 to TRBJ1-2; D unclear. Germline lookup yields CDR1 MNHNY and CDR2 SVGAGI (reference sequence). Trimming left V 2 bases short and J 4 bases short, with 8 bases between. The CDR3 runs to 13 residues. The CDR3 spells CASSYGEGYGYTF. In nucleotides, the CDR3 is TGTGCCAGCAGTTACGGGGAAGGCTATGGCTACACCTTC.

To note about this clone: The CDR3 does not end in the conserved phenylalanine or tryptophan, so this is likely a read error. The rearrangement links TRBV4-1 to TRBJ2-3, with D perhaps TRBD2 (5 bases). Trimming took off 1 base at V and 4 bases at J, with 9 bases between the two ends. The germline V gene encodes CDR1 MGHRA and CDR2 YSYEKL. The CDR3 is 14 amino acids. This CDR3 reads CASSQVVGADTQYL. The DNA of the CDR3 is TGCGCCAGCAGCCAAGTTGTCGGGGCAGATACGCAGTATCTT.

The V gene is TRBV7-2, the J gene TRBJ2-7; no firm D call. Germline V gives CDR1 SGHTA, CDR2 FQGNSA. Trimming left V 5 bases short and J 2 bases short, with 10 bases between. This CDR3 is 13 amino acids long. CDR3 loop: CASSPAATYEQYF. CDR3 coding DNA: TGTGCCAGCAGCCCCGCAGCCACCTACGAGCAGTACTTC.

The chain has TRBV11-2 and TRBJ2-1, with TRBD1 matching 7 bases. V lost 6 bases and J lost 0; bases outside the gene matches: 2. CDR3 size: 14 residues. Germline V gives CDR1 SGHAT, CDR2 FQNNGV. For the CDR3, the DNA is TGTGCCAGCAGTCCAGGGGGCTCCTACAATGAGCAGTTCTTC. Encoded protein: CASSPGGSYNEQFF.

DNA for the CDR3: TGCGCCAGCAAAAGAGGGGGCGCGGACACTGAAGCTTTCTTT. This translates into CASKRGGADTEAFF. V usage is TRBV10-1 and J usage is TRBJ1-1, with 7 positions matching TRBD1. CDR3 size: 14 residues. V was clipped by 7 bases and J by 3 bases; unmatched bases: 8. Germline V gene data show CDR1 as WNHNN and CDR2 as SYGVQD (reference sequence).

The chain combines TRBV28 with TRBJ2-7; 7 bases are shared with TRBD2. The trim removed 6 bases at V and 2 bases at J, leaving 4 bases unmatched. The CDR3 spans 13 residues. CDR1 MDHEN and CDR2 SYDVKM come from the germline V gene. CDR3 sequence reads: CASRGGRAYEQYF. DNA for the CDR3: TGTGCCAGCAGGGGCGGGAGAGCCTACGAGCAGTACTTC.

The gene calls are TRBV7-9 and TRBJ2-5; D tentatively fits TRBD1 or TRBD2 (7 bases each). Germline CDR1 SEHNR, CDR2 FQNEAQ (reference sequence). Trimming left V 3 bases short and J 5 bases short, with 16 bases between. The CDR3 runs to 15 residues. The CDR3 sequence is CASSFSQGGDETQYF. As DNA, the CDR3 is TGTGCCAGCAGCTTCAGCCAGGGGGGGGACGAGACCCAGTACTTC.

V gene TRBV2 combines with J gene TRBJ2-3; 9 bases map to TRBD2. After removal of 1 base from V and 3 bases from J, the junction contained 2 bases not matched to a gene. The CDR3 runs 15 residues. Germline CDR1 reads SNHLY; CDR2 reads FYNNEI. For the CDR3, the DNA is TGTGCCAGCAGTGAAGGGACTAGCGCAACAGATACGCAGTATTTT. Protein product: CASSEGTSATDTQYF. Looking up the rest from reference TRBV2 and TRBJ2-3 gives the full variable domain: EPEVTQTPSHQVTQMGQEVILRCVPISNHLYFYWYRQILGQKVEFLVSFYNNEISEKSEIFDDQFSVERPDGSNFTLKIRSTKLEDSAMYFCASSEGTSATDTQYFGPGTRLTVL.